These 4 T cell receptor beta chains came from one sample sequenced in a study of shared clonotypes between healthy human individuals. The method was immunoSEQ multiplex PCR; TCRdb's version includes in-frame clones alone and lacks a portion of them. Of some 1.4 million clones in the sample, roughly 96% were seen once. The sample consisted of naive CD4+ T cells sorted from blood. Regarding subset: CD45RA+ positively selected. These receptors were obtained from a man aged 25 to 45 in good health.

The V and J genes are TRBV18 and TRBJ1-1; no reliable D call. Trimming pared 3 bases from V and 3 bases from J, leaving 11 bases between. Germline values: CDR1 KGHSH, CDR2 LQKENI. CDR3 length equals 14 residues. CDR3 protein: CASSPTRVDTEAFF. The CDR3 DNA sequence: TGTGCCAGCTCACCCACCCGGGTAGACACTGAAGCTTTCTTT.

V usage is TRBV6-5 and J usage is TRBJ1-2, with D possibly TRBD1 on 5 matching bases. Germline V gene data show CDR1 as MNHEY and CDR2 as SVGAGI. The CDR3 runs to 14 residues. V gave up 2 bases and J gave up 2 bases, with 9 bases separating them. In DNA, the CDR3 is TGTGCCAGCAGTTACGGCGGGGACAACTATGGCTACACCTTC. Protein: CASSYGGDNYGYTF.

The rearrangement joins TRBV19 to TRBJ2-3; no definite D call. CDR1 and CDR2 from the germline V gene are LNHDA and SQIVND (reference sequence). The CDR3 has 13 amino acids. CDR3 region: CATCVSGTDTQYF. As DNA, the CDR3 is TGTGCGACTTGTGTGTCTGGCACAGATACGCAGTATTTT.

This rearrangement joins TRBV5-4 to TRBJ2-7, with D unclear. Germline loops: CDR1 SGHNT, CDR2 YYREEE (reference sequence). Trimming removed 5 bases from V and 2 bases from J, with 11 bases in between. The CDR3 loop spans 13 amino acids. The CDR3 loop is CASRAGTTYEQYF. CDR3 sequence (DNA): TGTGCCAGCAGGGCTGGCACCACCTACGAGCAGTACTTC.